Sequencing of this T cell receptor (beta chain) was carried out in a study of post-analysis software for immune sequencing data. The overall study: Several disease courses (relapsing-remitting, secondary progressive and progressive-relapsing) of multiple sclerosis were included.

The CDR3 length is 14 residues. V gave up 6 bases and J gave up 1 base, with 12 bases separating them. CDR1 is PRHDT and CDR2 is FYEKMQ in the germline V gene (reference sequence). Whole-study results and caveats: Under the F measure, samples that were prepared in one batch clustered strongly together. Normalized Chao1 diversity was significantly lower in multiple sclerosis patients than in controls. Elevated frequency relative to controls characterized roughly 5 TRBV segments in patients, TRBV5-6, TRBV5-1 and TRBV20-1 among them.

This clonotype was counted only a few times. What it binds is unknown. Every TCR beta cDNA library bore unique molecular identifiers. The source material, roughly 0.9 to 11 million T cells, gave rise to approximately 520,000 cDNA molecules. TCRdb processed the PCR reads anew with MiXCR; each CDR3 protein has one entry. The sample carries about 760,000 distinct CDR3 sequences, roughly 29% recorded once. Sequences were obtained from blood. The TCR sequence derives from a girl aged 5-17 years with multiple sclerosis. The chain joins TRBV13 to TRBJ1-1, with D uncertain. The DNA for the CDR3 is TGTGCCAGCAGACGTGAAGAAGCGAACACTGAAGCTTTCTTT. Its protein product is CASRREEANTEAFF.